This T cell receptor beta chain emerged from a study of blood T cell repertoires in COVID-19. Study at large: PBMCs, B-cell-depleted T cells, or T cells provided the cDNA or gDNA that made up the material.

Trimming removed 3 bases from V and 6 bases from J; junction bases left unmatched: 7. The germline gives CDR1 LGHNA, CDR2 YNFKEQ. CDR3 length: 17 amino acids. Profiled with immunoSEQ multiplex PCR; TCRdb holds only in-frame clones, not every one. The sample consists of 25,000 or so clones, around 90% of them appearing once. The V gene is TRBV4-2, the J gene TRBJ2-3; 15 nucleotides line up with TRBD2. The TCR originated in a man between 70 and 80 years old with acute or convalescent COVID-19. The sequencing sample was made of peripheral blood. The CDR3 DNA sequence: TGTGCCAGCAGCCACATTGGGACTAGCGGGAGGCCGGATACGCAGTATTTT. It yields the protein CASSHIGTSGRPDTQYF.